A selection of T cell receptor beta chains follows, all from one sample in a study of blood T cell repertoires in COVID-19. This table comes from immunoSEQ multiplex PCR, and its TCRdb copy is limited to in-frame clones, with some not included. The table lists around 290,000 clones, approximately 86% of them singletons. Specimen: peripheral blood. These receptors came from a woman aged 70-85 years with COVID-19, enrolled during active disease. CDR3s include the opening cysteine and the closing phenylalanine or tryptophan. D genes are given only for firm matches. Only part of the rows carry a size: once, few, many, or a class if the clone is expanded.

size | J | V | D | DNA | CDR3
NA | TRBJ1-5 | TRBV2 | NA | TGTGCCAGCAGTGAATCCAGGGATGGCAATCAGCCCCAGCATTTT | CASSESRDGNQPQHF
NA | TRBJ1-2 | TRBV2 | NA | TGTGCCAGCAGGGGCAGGGGAAGGACTAACTATGGCTACACCTTC | CASRGRGRTNYGYTF
few | TRBJ1-4 | TRBV4-2 | TRBD1 | TGTGCCAGCAGCCCCGACAGGGGGAGTGAAAAACTGTTTTTT | CASSPDRGSEKLFF
NA | TRBJ2-7 | TRBV5-4 | NA | TGTGCCAGCAGCTTTGGCATAGGGGCTTCAAGCTCCTACGAGCAGTACTTC | CASSFGIGASSSYEQYF
NA | TRBJ2-4 | TRBV4-2 | TRBD2 | TGTGCCAGCAGCGTTAGACTAGCGGGGGGGCAAGACATTCAGTACTTC | CASSVRLAGGQDIQYF
NA | TRBJ2-2 | TRBV12-5 | TRBD1 | TGTGCTAGTGGTTCTTCACCCACGGGACAGGGGATAACCGGGGAGCTGTTTTTT | CASGSSPTGQGITGELFF
NA | TRBJ2-7 | TRBV5-6 | TRBD1 | TGTGCCAGCAGCTTGTTCCTGGACAGGAACTACGAGCAGTACTTC | CASSLFLDRNYEQYF
NA | TRBJ1-1 | TRBV7-2 | TRBD1 | TGTGCCAGCAGCCTCCAACAGGGGTTTGCTTTCTTT | CASSLQQGFAFF
NA | TRBJ1-6 | TRBV5-1 | NA | TGCGCCAGCAGCTTGGAGGCTGCGGATAATTCACCCCTCCACTTT | CASSLEAADNSPLHF
NA | TRBJ1-5 | TRBV15 | TRBD1 | TGTGCCACCAGAGGGGGACAGGGGGCAGATCAGCCCCAGCATTTT | CATRGGQGADQPQHF
once | TRBJ2-2 | TRBV18 | TRBD2 | TGTGCCAGCTCACCAGGGACTAGCGTCACCGGGGAGCTGTTTTTT | CASSPGTSVTGELFF
NA | TRBJ1-2 | TRBV7-2 | NA | TGTGCCAGCAGCTTAGACGCGAACTATGGCTACACCTTC | CASSLDANYGYTF
NA | TRBJ2-1 | TRBV12-3/TRBV12-4 | TRBD2 | TGTGCCAGCAGTTTAGCGGGGAGGGGTGAGCAGTTCTTC | CASSLAGRGEQFF
NA | TRBJ1-1 | TRBV18 | TRBD1 | TGTGCCAGCTCACCATTGGGACAGAAGAACACTGAAGCTTTCTTT | CASSPLGQKNTEAFF
NA | TRBJ1-5 | TRBV19 | TRBD1 | TGTGCCAGTAGTATAGAAGGGGGCAGGGGATCGGGCAATCAGCCCCAGCATTTT | CASSIEGGRGSGNQPQHF
NA | TRBJ2-6 | TRBV5-4 | TRBD1 | TGTGCCAGCAGCTCCGGGACAGGGCGGGCCGGGGCCAACGTCCTGACTTTC | CASSSGTGRAGANVLTF
NA | TRBJ1-2 | TRBV6-5 | TRBD1 | TGTGCCAGCAGTTACCGGACAGGCTATGGCTACACCTTC | CASSYRTGYGYTF
NA | TRBJ2-2 | TRBV10-3 | TRBD2 | TGTGCCATCAGCGGGACTACAGGTCTGGCAGGGGAGCTGTTTTTT | CAISGTTGLAGELFF
NA | TRBJ2-2 | TRBV10-1 | TRBD1 | TGCGCCAGCAGTGACCGGACAGGGATCGGGGAGCTGTTTTTT | CASSDRTGIGELFF
NA | TRBJ1-6 | TRBV28 | TRBD1 | TGTGCCAGCAGCAACAGGGGGCAGGCACCCCTCCACTTT | CASSNRGQAPLHF
NA | TRBJ1-1 | TRBV18 | TRBD1 | TGTGCCAGCTACCTACAGGGGGCCAGCACTGAAGCTTTCTTT | CASYLQGASTEAFF
NA | TRBJ2-7 | TRBV7-2 | TRBD2 | TGTGCCAGCAGCTACCCCGGGACTACGTCCTACGAGCAGTACTTC | CASSYPGTTSYEQYF
NA | TRBJ2-5 | TRBV6-5 | TRBD1 | TGTGCCAGCATTCAGGGGGTGCAAGAGACCCAGTACTTC | CASIQGVQETQYF
NA | TRBJ2-7 | TRBV29-1 | TRBD1 | TGCAGCGCTTTACAGGGGGTACCTACCTACGAGCAGTACTTC | CSALQGVPTYEQYF
NA | TRBJ2-2 | TRBV24-1 | NA | TGTGCCACCATCGGGAACACCGGGGAGCTGTTTTTT | CATIGNTGELFF
NA | TRBJ1-3 | TRBV5-4 | NA | TGTGCCAGCAGCTTGTCAGGGACTGGAAACACCATATATTTT | CASSLSGTGNTIYF
once | TRBJ2-7 | TRBV12-3/TRBV12-4 | NA | TGTGCCAGCAGTTTTGGAGCCTACGAGCAGTACTTC | CASSFGAYEQYF
NA | TRBJ2-7 | TRBV30 | NA | TGTGCCTTTAACCGGGGGGCCGGATACGAGCAGTACTTC | CAFNRGAGYEQYF
NA | TRBJ2-5 | TRBV20-1 | TRBD2 | TGCAGTGCTAGTCTCAGCGGGGGATCTGAGACCCAGTACTTC | CSASLSGGSETQYF
NA | TRBJ1-5 | TRBV15 | NA | TGTGCCACCAGCAGGGGGACAAGTAGCAATCAGCCCCAGCATTTT | CATSRGTSSNQPQHF
NA | TRBJ2-7 | TRBV6-5 | TRBD1 | TGTGCCAGCAGCGACAGGGCCCCCTACGAGCAGTACTTC | CASSDRAPYEQYF
NA | TRBJ2-3 | TRBV6-1 | NA | TGTGCCAGCAGTGACACAGGGGACTTCACAGATACGCAGTATTTT | CASSDTGDFTDTQYF
NA | TRBJ2-7 | TRBV2 | NA | TGTGCCAGCAGTGAGCGGAGCGAGCAGTACTTC | CASSERSEQYF
NA | TRBJ1-4 | TRBV7-8 | TRBD1 | TGTGCCAGCAGCTCCCCCTACAGGGGGCAGGATGAAAAACTGTTTTTT | CASSSPYRGQDEKLFF
many | TRBJ2-1 | TRBV4-1 | TRBD1 | TGCGCCAGCAGCCGAGGACAGGGCCAGTGGAATGAGCAGTTCTTC | CASSRGQGQWNEQFF
NA | TRBJ1-5 | TRBV24-1 | NA | TGTGCCACCAGTGATAGGGGCCCTCAGCCCCAGCATTTT | CATSDRGPQPQHF
once | TRBJ2-2 | TRBV12-5 | NA | TGTGCTAGTGGTATCCCGACAGGTGACACCGGGGAGCTGTTTTTT | CASGIPTGDTGELFF
many | TRBJ2-3 | TRBV7-2 | NA | TGTGCCAGCAGCCTGAGCGGGTCCCGAGGAATGGATACGCAGTATTTT | CASSLSGSRGMDTQYF
NA | TRBJ2-4 | TRBV18 | NA | TGTGCCAGCTCACCCCCCAGCTCCGGGAACAAAAACATTCAGTACTTC | CASSPPSSGNKNIQYF
once | TRBJ2-1 | TRBV27 | NA | TGTGCCAGCAGTGCCCGGACAACCAACCTCGTCTCCTACAATGAGCAGTTCTTC | CASSARTTNLVSYNEQFF
NA | TRBJ1-2 | TRBV4-1 | NA | TGCGCCAGCAGCCAAGGCGAGTACTATGGCTACACCTTC | CASSQGEYYGYTF
NA | TRBJ2-2 | TRBV24-1 | NA | TGTGCCACCAGTGACCCCCTCGAGTCGGGCGGGGCGGACACCGGGGAGCTGTTTTTT | CATSDPLESGGADTGELFF
once | TRBJ2-1 | TRBV10-3 | TRBD2 | TGTGCCATCAGTGCCTTAGCGGGGGGGTCTGGTGAGCAGTTCTTC | CAISALAGGSGEQFF
few | TRBJ1-2 | TRBV5-4 | TRBD1 | TGTGCCAGCAGCTGGCAGGGGGCAGGGGGCTACACCTTC | CASSWQGAGGYTF
NA | TRBJ2-2 | TRBV24-1 | NA | TGTGCCACCAGTGCCCGACGGGGAGGGGGCACCGGGGAGCTGTTTTTT | CATSARRGGGTGELFF
NA | TRBJ2-7 | TRBV10-1 | NA | TGCGCCAGCAGTTTTAAACAGGGTGAGCAGTACTTC | CASSFKQGEQYF
NA | TRBJ2-7 | TRBV28 | NA | TGTGCCAGCAGTCCCGGACAGCTCTACGAGCAGTACTTC | CASSPGQLYEQYF
NA | TRBJ2-7 | TRBV7-2 | TRBD2 | TGTGCCAGCAGCTTAGTACCAGCGGGGGGTCGCTACGAGCAGTACTTC | CASSLVPAGGRYEQYF
NA | TRBJ2-1 | TRBV4-1 | TRBD2 | TGCGCCAGCAGCCAACCTTTGAGCGGGAAGTCCAATGAGCAGTTCTTC | CASSQPLSGKSNEQFF
once | TRBJ2-7 | TRBV2 | NA | TGTGCCAGCAATGGGGGCTTAGGGAGTCCCAACCACGAGCAGTACTTC | CASNGGLGSPNHEQYF
NA | TRBJ2-3 | TRBV30 | TRBD2 | TGTGCCTGGAGTCGGCTAGCGGTTTCCACAGATACGCAGTATTTT | CAWSRLAVSTDTQYF
NA | TRBJ1-6 | TRBV6-5 | NA | TGTGCCAGCAGCCGAAGGGAGGGGGGCTGGTCACCCCTCCACTTT | CASSRREGGWSPLHF
NA | TRBJ2-1 | TRBV5-1 | NA | TGCGCCAGCAGCTTGGGAGGACTGTCATACAATGAGCAGTTCTTC | CASSLGGLSYNEQFF
NA | TRBJ2-6 | TRBV30 | NA | TGTGCCTGGGCGGGGTTTCCCTCTGGGGCCAACGTCCTGACTTTC | CAWAGFPSGANVLTF